The 15 T cell receptor beta chains given below trace back to one sample, sequenced in a study of regulatory T cells in long-lasting Graves disease. Time point specified: newly diagnosed GD, antithyroid drugs for less than 3 months. Making the TCR library involved RNA that had been extracted from PBMCs. CDR3 regions were amplified by Arm-PCR using iRepertoire HTBI primers to build TCR beta libraries. TCRdb redid the calling of the multiplex PCR reads with MiXCR, one entry per CDR3 protein. The sample includes fewer than 450,000 distinct CDR3 sequences, approximately 16% of them seen just once. These data are also associated with another study on T cells in Graves' hyperthyroidism and ophthalmopathy.

The sample was peripheral blood mononuclear cells (PBMCs), taken at new diagnosis, from a patient treated with antithyroid drugs. These receptors were taken from a woman in her thirties or forties with Graves disease.

This clonotype occurred many times. The chain couples TRBV18 to TRBJ2-1; the D gene is possibly TRBD2 (6 bases). The CDR3 is 17 amino acids. V was clipped by 6 bases and J by 0 bases, with 18 bases between them. Germline CDR1 is KGHSH and CDR2 is LQKENI. The CDR3: CASSPGSGDGSYNEQFF. Written as DNA, the CDR3 is TGTGCCAGCTCGCCCGGATCGGGAGATGGCTCCTACAATGAGCAGTTCTTC.

This clonotype was seen a handful of times. The V gene is TRBV20-1, the J gene TRBJ2-3, with no clear D. The ends were cut back, 6 bases at V and 4 bases at J, with 17 bases in the middle. Germline lookup yields CDR1 DFQATT and CDR2 SNEGSKA (reference sequence). The CDR3 totals 14 residues. CDR3 DNA: TGCAGTGCGACAACTGCCCACGGGCCAGATACGCAGTATTTT. As protein: CSATTAHGPDTQYF.

Here the CDR3 DNA reads TGTGCCACTAGGGCTAGCGGGCTCTACAATGAGCAGTTCTTC. Residues: CATRASGLYNEQFF. The V gene is TRBV28, the J gene TRBJ2-1; 8 bases line up with TRBD2. The CDR3 totals 14 residues. The junction had 8 bases not matched to a gene; V was cut back by 10 bases and J by 3 bases. Germline lookup yields CDR1 MDHEN and CDR2 SYDVKM.

This clonotype appeared many times. The chain joins TRBV20-1 to TRBJ2-3; TRBD2 is a possible D gene (6 bases). Germline V gene data show CDR1 as DFQATT and CDR2 as SNEGSKA (reference sequence). V was pared by 1 base and J by 1 base, with 15 bases between. The CDR3 totals 16 residues. The CDR3 coding sequence is TGCAGTGCTAGAGCTGGGACTTCACGACGCACAGATACGCAGTATTTT. The encoded protein is CSARAGTSRRTDTQYF.

The J gene is TRBJ1-4, the V gene TRBV7-6, with D perhaps matching TRBD1 (6 bases). Germline V gene sequence: CDR1 SGHVS, CDR2 FNYEAQ. Trimming shortened V by 1 base and J by 7 bases, and 13 bases separated the two germline ends. The CDR3 runs to 15 residues. The CDR3 DNA reads TGTGCCAGCAGCTTAGGGGGACATGGGCTTGAAAAACTGTTTTTT. This encodes CASSLGGHGLEKLFF.

The chain combines TRBV2 with TRBJ2-5; 12 bases are a match to TRBD2. CDR1 and CDR2 from the germline V gene are SNHLY and FYNNEI. The trim removed 8 bases at V and 7 bases at J, leaving 14 bases unmatched. The CDR3 spans 16 residues. DNA for the CDR3: TGTGCCAGCCGGAAACTAGCGGGAGGCCCCCTAGGGACCCAGTACTTC. As protein: CASRKLAGGPLGTQYF.

This clonotype appeared many times. This rearrangement joins TRBV28 to TRBJ2-7; D is unclear. Trimming shortened V by 6 bases and J by 4 bases, and 10 bases separated the two germline ends. The length of the CDR3 is 12 residues. CDR1 and CDR2 from the germline V gene are MDHEN and SYDVKM. The CDR3 bases are TGTGCCAGCAGCCAATGGCCTTACGAGCAGTACTTC. It yields the protein CASSQWPYEQYF.

This clonotype was detected only once. This may stem from a read error, because a much larger clone lies one nucleotide away. The rearrangement uses TRBV11-2 and TRBJ2-4, with 8 bases lining up with TRBD1. CDR1 is SGHAT and CDR2 is FQNNGV in the germline V gene. CDR3 length: 15 residues. The CDR3 here is CASSLWETGAGIQCF. In DNA form, the CDR3 reads TGTGCCAGCAGCCTTTGGGAGACAGGGGCTGGCATTCAGTGCTTC. Complete variable domain (other parts from reference TRBV11-2 and TRBJ2-4): EAGVAQSPRYKIIEKRQSVAFWCNPISGHATLYWYQQILGQGPKLLIQFQNNGVVDDSQLPKDRFSAERLKGVDSTLKIQPAKLEDSAVYLCASSLWETGAGIQCFGAGTRLSVL.

This clonotype showed up many times. V is TRBV6-1 and J is TRBJ2-5; unclear D gene. The CDR3 is made up of 12 amino acids. Germline-derived CDR1 and CDR2 are MNHNS and SASEGT. Trimming stripped 7 bases from V and 5 bases from J, with 11 bases between. This CDR3 is CASKGLGETQYF. For the CDR3, the DNA is TGTGCCAGCAAGGGTTTGGGGGAGACCCAGTACTTC.

This clonotype has more than one count but fewer than ten. This chain uses TRBV30 with TRBJ1-2; unclear D gene. Trimming pared 3 bases from V and 1 base from J, leaving 9 bases between. The CDR3 has 13 amino acids. The V gene's germline CDR1 is GTSNPN and CDR2 SVGIG (reference sequence). CDR3 sequence reads: CAWRDEYNYGYTF. In DNA, the CDR3 is TGTGCCTGGAGGGATGAATATAACTATGGCTACACCTTC.

The chain uses TRBV5-1 and TRBJ2-2; 8 bases align to TRBD1. This CDR3 has 14 amino acids. V shed 4 bases, J shed 5 bases, and the junction held 4 bases outside the gene matches. Germline V lookup: CDR1 SGHRS, CDR2 YFSETQ. The CDR3 protein is CASSTDRATGELFF. The CDR3 DNA follows: TGCGCCAGCAGCACGGACAGGGCAACCGGGGAGCTGTTTTTT.

This clonotype turned up a few times. The genes are TRBV12-5 and TRBJ2-7, with D perhaps being TRBD1 or TRBD2 (5 bases each). Trimming removed 7 bases from V and 3 bases from J, with 25 bases in between. The CDR3 sequence is 17 residues long. The V gene's germline CDR1 is LGHNT and CDR2 FRNRAP. The CDR3 here is CASAPSVGASSGYEQYF. DNA for the CDR3: TGTGCTAGTGCCCCCTCAGTCGGGGCCTCCTCGGGCTACGAGCAGTACTTC.

This clonotype was seen more than once but under ten times. This chain joins TRBV13 and TRBJ2-1, with 7 bases identical to TRBD1. Germline trimming cut 4 bases from V and 3 bases from J; bases unmatched to any gene: 6. Germline CDR1 PRHDT, CDR2 FYEKMQ (reference sequence). The length of the CDR3 is 15 residues. The CDR3 reads CASSSEGQSYNEQFF. In nucleotides, the CDR3 is TGTGCCAGCAGCTCCGAGGGACAGAGCTACAATGAGCAGTTCTTC.

V and J are TRBV7-9 and TRBJ2-7; D might be TRBD2 (6 bases). Germline V gene lookup returns CDR1 SEHNR and CDR2 FQNEAQ (reference sequence). The CDR3 extends over 17 amino acids. The V end was cut by 5 bases, the J end by 0 bases, with 20 bases between. CDR3 nucleotide sequence: TGTGCCAGCAGCCATCCCACTAGCCGCCAACTCTCCTACGAGCAGTACTTC. This codes for CASSHPTSRQLSYEQYF.

V and J are TRBV28 and TRBJ2-1, with D unclear. V lost 3 bases and J lost 7, with 7 bases in between. Germline loops: CDR1 MDHEN, CDR2 SYDVKM. This CDR3 region has 12 residues. CDR3 loop: CASSFKRNEQFF. The CDR3 DNA follows: TGTGCCAGCAGTTTTAAGAGGAATGAGCAGTTCTTC.